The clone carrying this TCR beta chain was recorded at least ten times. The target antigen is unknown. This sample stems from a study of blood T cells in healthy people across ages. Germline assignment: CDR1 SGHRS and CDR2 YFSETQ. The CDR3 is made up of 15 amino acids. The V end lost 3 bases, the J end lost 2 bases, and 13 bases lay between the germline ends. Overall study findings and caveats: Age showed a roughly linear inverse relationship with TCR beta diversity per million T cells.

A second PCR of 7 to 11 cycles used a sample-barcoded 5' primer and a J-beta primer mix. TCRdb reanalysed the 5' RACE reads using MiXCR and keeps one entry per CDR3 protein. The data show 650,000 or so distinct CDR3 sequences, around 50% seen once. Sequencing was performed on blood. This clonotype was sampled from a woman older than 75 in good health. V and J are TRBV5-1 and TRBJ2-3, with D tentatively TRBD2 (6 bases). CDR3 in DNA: TGCGCCAGCAGCTCGGGACTGTTCAACACAGATACGCAGTATTTT. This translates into CASSSGLFNTDTQYF.